This TCR beta chain was recovered during a study of neurological immune-mediated disorders. TCRdb recomputed calls from the 5' RACE reads with MiXCR, one row per CDR3 protein. Of roughly 25,000 distinct CDR3 sequences listed, over 6.5% were seen once; the top ten hold under 5.5%. This clonotype was counted at least ten times. Sequenced sample: PBMCs. The sequence was collected from a woman in her 40s in good health.

CDR3 protein: CASRGTSGSNEQYF. CDR3 nucleotides: TGCGCCAGCAGGGGGACTAGCGGGAGTAACGAGCAGTACTTC. V usage is TRBV5-1 and J usage is TRBJ2-7; the match to TRBD2 covers 14 bases. V was clipped by 5 bases and J by 5 bases; unmatched bases: 3. Germline lookup yields CDR1 SGHRS and CDR2 YFSETQ. This CDR3 spans 14 amino acids.